A selection of T cell receptor beta chains follows, all from one sample in a study of regulatory T cells in long-lasting Graves disease. Via MiXCR, TCRdb re-called the multiplex PCR reads, giving one row per CDR3 protein. The sample carries roughly 500,000 distinct CDR3 sequences, 11% to 15% recorded once. These data were also filed under a second study, of T cells in Graves' hyperthyroidism and ophthalmopathy.

The sample consisted of peripheral blood mononuclear cells (PBMCs), taken at new diagnosis, from a patient treated with antithyroid drugs. All receptors derive from a woman in her fifties or sixties with Graves disease. CDR3s include the opening cysteine and the closing phenylalanine or tryptophan. D genes are given only for firm matches. For some rows the clone size is stated as once, few or many, or as a class when expanded; others skip it.

size,J,D,V,DNA,CDR3
NA,TRBJ2-1,TRBD1,TRBV5-4,TGTGCCAGCAGCCACCGGGACAGGGGGAATGAGCAGTTCTTC,CASSHRDRGNEQFF
many,TRBJ1-5,TRBD1,TRBV3-1,TGTGCCAGCAGGCCCGGGACAGGGGGCAATCAGCCCCAGCATTTT,CASRPGTGGNQPQHF
many,TRBJ1-1,TRBD1,TRBV3-1,TGTGCCAGCAGCCAGGACAGGGTAGGAAACACTGAAGCTTTCTTT,CASSQDRVGNTEAFF
many,TRBJ1-1,NA,TRBV10-3,TGTGCCATCCTGGACGGACTGAACACTGAAGCTTTCTTT,CAILDGLNTEAFF
NA,TRBJ1-4,NA,TRBV6-1,TGTGCCAGCAGGAATAACGAAAAACTGTTTTTT,CASRNNEKLFF
many,TRBJ2-2,NA,TRBV11-2,TGTGCCAGCAGCGGCCTCCGGATCCGGGACACCTCTGCCGGGGAGCTGTTTTTT,CASSGLRIRDTSAGELFF
NA,TRBJ1-1,TRBD1,TRBV4-1,TGCGCCAGCAGCCCCCGACAGGGGGCGGACACTGAAGCTTTCTTT,CASSPRQGADTEAFF
NA,TRBJ1-5,NA,TRBV4-1,TGCGCCAGCAGCCAAGAGATTGGGGTACAGCCCCAGCATTTT,CASSQEIGVQPQHF
many,TRBJ2-3,TRBD1,TRBV27,TGTGCCAGCGGGGCGGGACAGGGGATTTACACAGATACGCAGTATTTT,CASGAGQGIYTDTQYF
few,TRBJ2-1,NA,TRBV2,TGTGCCAGCAGTGGGAGAATGTTACAGATAAGCTCCTACAATGAGCAGTTCTTC,CASSGRMLQISSYNEQFF
many,TRBJ2-1,TRBD1,TRBV20-1,TGCAGTGCTGCCCCGACAGGGGGCGCTTACAATGAGCAGTTCTTC,CSAAPTGGAYNEQFF
many,TRBJ2-5,TRBD2,TRBV28,TGTGCCAGCAGTTTCATGGGGAAGAATAGCGGGACGGAGACCCAGTACTTC,CASSFMGKNSGTETQYF
many,TRBJ1-4,TRBD1,TRBV7-8,TGTGCCAGCAGCTCGACAGGGGGATATGAAAAACTGTTTTTT,CASSSTGGYEKLFF
NA,TRBJ2-3,TRBD2,TRBV5-1,TGTGCCAGCAGACCAGCGGGAGGTGCAGATACGCAGTATTTT,CASRPAGGADTQYF
NA,TRBJ2-7,TRBD2,TRBV5-1,TGCGCCGGCAGCTTGCGGCCGGGACTAGCGTCCTACGAGCAGTACTTC,CAGSLRPGLASYEQYF
few,TRBJ2-7,TRBD1,TRBV7-7,TGTGCCAGCGGACAGGGGGCGACCTACGAGCAGTACTTC,CASGQGATYEQYF
many,TRBJ2-7,NA,TRBV24-1,TGTGCCGCATCAGCGGGCCTCGATGACGAGCAGTACTTC,CAASAGLDDEQYF
many,TRBJ2-2,NA,TRBV7-3,TGTGCCAGCAGCACAGGGAATAGCGGGGAGCTGTTTTTT,CASSTGNSGELFF
few,TRBJ1-2,NA,TRBV9,TGTGCCAGCAGCGTAGGAGGCACCCCTAACTATGGCTACACCTTC,CASSVGGTPNYGYTF
many,TRBJ1-2,TRBD1,TRBV7-9,TGTGCCAGCAGCTTATCGGGACAGGGGGTGAATGGCTACACCTTC,CASSLSGQGVNGYTF
many,TRBJ2-3,TRBD2,TRBV2,TGTGCCAGCAGTGCCGGGACTAGCAGCCGAACACACACAGATACGCAGTATTTT,CASSAGTSSRTHTDTQYF
many,TRBJ1-1,TRBD1,TRBV5-8,TGTGCCAGCAACCCGGGACAGGGCGACCGGGAAGCTTTCTTT,CASNPGQGDREAFF
NA,TRBJ1-6,TRBD1,TRBV7-9,TGTGCCAGCAGCGCAGGCCCGGGACAGCTCTCACCCCTCCACTTT,CASSAGPGQLSPLHF